The 26 T cell receptor beta chains in this list originate from one sample, sequenced in a study of OX40 agonist ivuxolimab in advanced cancers. Profiling relied on immunoSEQ multiplex PCR, and the TCRdb table lists in-frame clones only, not all of them. The sample holds 50,000 to 65,000 clones, 88% seen once. Sequencing used CD4+ or CD8+ T cells sorted from blood, obtained in a trial of the OX40 agonist ivuxolimab. These receptors originate from an adult with an advanced solid tumor such as melanoma, head and neck, liver or kidney cancer.

In this sample, this clone turned up once. The chain recombines TRBV6-6 with TRBJ2-3; D uncertain. The CDR3 covers 14 residues. Trimming left V 7 bases short and J 2 bases short, with 13 bases between. CDR1 is MNHNY, CDR2 SVGAGI, per germline (reference sequence). CDR3 protein: CASKKWQDTDTQYF. The CDR3 DNA sequence: TGTGCCAGCAAAAAGTGGCAGGACACAGATACGCAGTATTTT.

V usage is TRBV11-2 and J usage is TRBJ2-2; possible D gene TRBD2, 5 bases. Trimming took 0 bases from V and 13 from J, leaving 9 bases between them. The CDR3 length is 12 residues. Germline values: CDR1 SGHAT, CDR2 FQNNGV. CDR3 bases: TGTGCCAGCAGCTTAGAGACCGAGGGGCTGTTTTTT. As protein: CASSLETEGLFF.

This chain links TRBV27 with TRBJ1-5; D unresolved. The V end was cut by 0 bases, the J end by 0 bases, with 12 bases between. The CDR3 runs to 17 residues. CDR1 and CDR2 from the germline V gene are MNHEY and SMNVEV (reference sequence). The CDR3 here is CASSLSFVAHSNQPQHF. The CDR3 DNA follows: TGTGCCAGCAGTTTATCGTTTGTAGCTCATAGCAATCAGCCCCAGCATTTT.

The genes are TRBV9 and TRBJ2-1, with D perhaps matching TRBD2 (6 bases). The V gene lost 1 base and the J gene lost 4 bases, with 21 bases spanning the gap. This CDR3 comprises 18 residues. Germline CDR1 SGDLS, CDR2 YYNGEE. In DNA, the CDR3 is TGTGCCAGCAGCGTAAGAGGATTTAGCGGTAGGGGTTACAATGAGCAGTTCTTC. It specifies CASSVRGFSGRGYNEQFF.

In nucleotides, the CDR3 is TGTGCCAGCAGTGACTCGGGGGGGCCCTATGGCTACACCTTC. This sequence encodes CASSDSGGPYGYTF. The chain couples TRBV6-4 to TRBJ1-2, with D maybe TRBD1 (6 bases). Germline V lookup: CDR1 MRHNA, CDR2 SNTAGT. The CDR3 runs 14 residues. The ends were cut back, 0 bases at V and 4 bases at J, with 9 bases in the middle.

This rearrangement joins TRBV28 to TRBJ2-1; TRBD2 matches 7 bases. The CDR3 totals 21 residues. Losses at the gene ends were 6 bases for V and 5 bases for J; bases not matched to a gene: 28. CDR1 and CDR2 from the germline V gene are MDHEN and SYDVKM. The DNA of the CDR3 is TGTGCCAGCAGAGGGGAGATGTGGTCGACGTCTCCCGGGAGGAGGGACAATGAGCAGTTCTTC. Amino acids: CASRGEMWSTSPGRRDNEQFF.

J is TRBJ1-4 and V is TRBV7-2; D unclear. V lost 5 bases to trimming and J lost 7 bases, with 11 bases between them. CDR1 and CDR2 (germline): SGHTA, FQGNSA. This CDR3 contains 13 residues. The CDR3 region has the DNA TGTGCCAGCAGCGTTAGGGTTGGTGAAAAACTGTTTTTT. This sequence encodes CASSVRVGEKLFF.

The gene calls are TRBV5-1 and TRBJ2-7; 12 positions agree with TRBD2. The CDR3 contains 17 residues. V dropped 4 bases and J dropped 0; count of bases not matched to a gene: 8. Germline V gives CDR1 SGHRS, CDR2 YFSETQ. CDR3 region: CASSPGSTSGSSYEQYF. As DNA, the CDR3 is TGCGCCAGCAGCCCTGGTTCGACTAGCGGGAGCTCCTACGAGCAGTACTTC.

The rearrangement links TRBV15 to TRBJ1-1, with 11 bases identical to TRBD1. The length of the CDR3 is 17 residues. Germline assignment: CDR1 LNHNV and CDR2 YYDKDF (reference sequence). J was trimmed by 7 bases and V by 3 bases; bases with no gene match: 13. The CDR3 DNA sequence: TGTGCCACCAGCAGGGAGGGGACAGGGGGGCGTCGAGTTGAAGCTTTCTTT. This sequence encodes CATSREGTGGRRVEAFF. The full variable domain, rest sourced from reference TRBV15 and TRBJ1-1, is DAMVIQNPRYQVTQFGKPVTLSCSQTLNHNVMYWYQQKSSQAPKLLFHYYDKDFNNEADTPDNFQSRRPNTSFCFLDIRSPGLGDTAMYLCATSREGTGGRRVEAFFGQGTRLTVV.

The V and J genes are TRBV5-1 and TRBJ2-1, with a possible D match to TRBD2 (5 bases). CDR1 is SGHRS and CDR2 is YFSETQ in the germline V gene. This CDR3 region has 15 residues. V was clipped by 4 bases and J by 3 bases, with 14 bases between them. CDR3 in amino acids: CASSTIDSDYNEQFF. The CDR3 DNA follows: TGCGCCAGCAGCACTATAGATAGCGACTACAATGAGCAGTTCTTC.

This clone was recorded once. The rearrangement joins TRBV27 to TRBJ2-7, with 7 nucleotides matching TRBD1. Trimming at V came to 6 bases and at J to 3 bases, leaving 14 bases not matched to a gene. CDR3 length equals 16 residues. The germline CDR1 and CDR2 sequences are MNHEY and SMNVEV (reference sequence). The CDR3 is CASSQGVPSKGYEQYF. CDR3 nucleotide sequence: TGTGCCAGCAGCCAGGGGGTACCATCGAAGGGCTACGAGCAGTACTTC.

The chain has TRBV6-6 and TRBJ1-1, with D perhaps matching TRBD1 (6 bases). The V gene lost 4 bases and the J gene lost 1 base, with 7 bases spanning the gap. The CDR3 has 13 residues. CDR1 and CDR2 (germline): MNHNY, SVGAGI (reference sequence). CDR3 sequence (DNA): TGTGCCAGCAGTTGGGACAAGAACACTGAAGCTTTCTTT. This sequence encodes CASSWDKNTEAFF.

The J gene is TRBJ2-2, the V gene TRBV6-6; TRBD1 matches 7 bases. The length of the CDR3 is 15 residues. Germline V gene lookup returns CDR1 MNHNY and CDR2 SVGAGI (reference sequence). V was pared by 6 bases and J by 0 bases, with 4 bases of the junction left unmatched. The CDR3 nucleotides are TGTGCCAGCAGACGGGACAGCGCGAACACCGGGGAGCTGTTTTTT. This codes for CASRRDSANTGELFF.

The chain links TRBV18 to TRBJ2-2; D might be TRBD1 (6 bases). The CDR3 runs 15 residues. V lost 3 bases, J lost 4 bases, and 12 bases lay in between. Per the germline V gene, CDR1 is KGHSH and CDR2 is LQKENI. CDR3 loop: CASSPAGVSTGELFF. The CDR3 bases are TGTGCCAGCTCACCGGCAGGGGTGAGCACCGGGGAGCTGTTTTTT.

The genes are TRBV27 and TRBJ2-5; 7 bases line up with TRBD1. The length of the CDR3 is 15 residues. V lost 4 bases to trimming and J lost 3 bases; unmatched junction nucleotides: 8. CDR1 and CDR2 from the germline V gene are MNHEY and SMNVEV (reference sequence). The chain's CDR3 is CASSSLTGNEETQYF. The DNA for the CDR3 is TGTGCCAGCAGTTCCCTGACAGGGAACGAAGAGACCCAGTACTTC.

The gene calls are TRBV7-9 and TRBJ1-1; D is uncertain. The CDR3 is 15 amino acids. Germline values: CDR1 SEHNR, CDR2 FQNEAQ (reference sequence). V lost 2 bases and J lost 0, with 10 bases in between. Written as DNA, the CDR3 is TGTGCCAGCAGCTTACAACAGACCCTGAACACTGAAGCTTTCTTT. It specifies CASSLQQTLNTEAFF.

The rearrangement links TRBV18 to TRBJ2-1; D is perhaps TRBD1 (6 bases). This CDR3 region has 15 residues. CDR1 and CDR2 (germline): KGHSH, LQKENI. Trimming took 2 bases from V and 4 from J, leaving 12 bases between them. The DNA for the CDR3 is TGTGCCAGCTCACCAACCCAGGGGATATACAATGAGCAGTTCTTC. It specifies CASSPTQGIYNEQFF.

The chain links TRBV7-9 to TRBJ2-3; D not resolved. V lost 5 bases and J lost 2, with 2 bases in between. Germline V CDR1 and CDR2: SEHNR, FQNEAQ (reference sequence). This CDR3 comprises 11 residues. CDR3 region: CASSPTDTQYF. The CDR3 region has the DNA TGTGCCAGCAGCCCCACAGATACGCAGTATTTT.

The V call is TRBV2, the J call TRBJ2-5; TRBD1 agrees at 7 bases. The V gene end was trimmed by 5 bases and the J gene end by 2 bases; junction bases not matched to a gene: 8. Germline V gene lookup returns CDR1 SNHLY and CDR2 FYNNEI. The CDR3 length is 15 residues. The CDR3 DNA reads TGTGCCAGCAGTCGACAGGGTAGGGTTCAAGAGACCCAGTACTTC. Its protein product is CASSRQGRVQETQYF.

The rearrangement uses TRBV28 and TRBJ2-3; tentative D call: TRBD2 (5 bases). Germline loops: CDR1 MDHEN, CDR2 SYDVKM. CDR3 length: 12 amino acids. Trimming took off 7 bases at V and 6 bases at J, with 11 bases between the two ends. For the CDR3, the DNA is TGTGCCAGCATGGGAAGGGAGGATACGCAGTATTTT. This translates into CASMGREDTQYF.

The chain uses TRBV2 and TRBJ1-3, with D uncertain. V was cut by 3 bases and J by 0 bases, with 6 bases left in between. CDR1 and CDR2 from the germline V gene are SNHLY and FYNNEI. CDR3 length: 14 amino acids. The CDR3 bases are TGTGCCAGCAGTGAGACTCTCTCTGGAAACACCATATATTTT. This sequence encodes CASSETLSGNTIYF.

The CDR3 region is CAIRGQGADEAFF. The CDR3 DNA follows: TGTGCCATCAGAGGACAGGGGGCAGACGAAGCTTTCTTT. The chain carries TRBV10-3 and TRBJ1-1; 11 nucleotides align to TRBD1. Germline V gene lookup returns CDR1 ENHRY and CDR2 SYGVKD. CDR3 length: 13 amino acids. J lost 8 bases, V lost 6 bases, and 5 bases had no gene match.

V and J are TRBV6-5 and TRBJ2-7; no clear D gene. Germline assignment: CDR1 MNHEY and CDR2 SVGAGI. This CDR3 has 15 amino acids. V lost 0 bases and J lost 5, with 14 bases in between. The chain's CDR3 is CASSYSGSSVDEQYF. The CDR3 DNA reads as TGTGCCAGCAGTTACTCGGGCAGCTCTGTAGACGAGCAGTACTTC.

The chain employs TRBV9 and TRBJ1-1, with D perhaps TRBD1 (5 bases). CDR1 SGDLS and CDR2 YYNGEE come from the germline V gene. The length of the CDR3 is 13 residues. Trimming stripped 5 bases from V and 1 base from J, with 9 bases between. DNA for the CDR3: TGTGCCAGCAGTAGACAGAGGAACACTGAAGCTTTCTTT. Amino acid sequence: CASSRQRNTEAFF.

V and J are TRBV2 and TRBJ1-1; D is uncertain. V was cut by 8 bases and J by 1 base, with 11 bases left in between. Germline V lookup: CDR1 SNHLY, CDR2 FYNNEI. The CDR3 is made up of 13 amino acids. This chain's CDR3 is CASDLQSNTEAFF. The CDR3 DNA follows: TGTGCCAGCGATTTACAGTCGAACACTGAAGCTTTCTTT. Drawing the rest from reference TRBV2 and TRBJ1-1, the complete variable domain is EPEVTQTPSHQVTQMGQEVILRCVPISNHLYFYWYRQILGQKVEFLVSFYNNEISEKSEIFDDQFSVERPDGSNFTLKIRSTKLEDSAMYFCASDLQSNTEAFFGQGTRLTVV.

CDR3 amino acids: CASSFGDSANTGELFF. The CDR3 coding sequence is TGCGCCAGCAGCTTCGGTGACAGCGCGAACACCGGGGAGCTGTTTTTT. The V gene is TRBV5-1, the J gene TRBJ2-2; D perhaps matches TRBD1 (5 bases). V was clipped by 2 bases and J by 0 bases, with 11 bases between them. CDR3 length: 16 residues. The germline V gene has CDR1 SGHRS and CDR2 YFSETQ.